These 22 T cell receptor beta chains were sequenced from one sample in a study of response to subunit inactivated influenza vaccine. TCRdb re-called the RT-PCR reads through MiXCR, storing one row per CDR3 protein. This table holds 590,000 or so distinct CDR3 sequences, 14% found once. The specimen comprised PBMCs from blood, sampled less than 15 days before vaccination. These receptors all stem from a man aged 50 to 60 who received an inactivated influenza vaccine.

The sample holds many counts of this clonotype. The V and J genes are TRBV10-2 and TRBJ1-1, with D hard to call. The CDR3 extends over 14 amino acids. V was shortened by 5 bases and J by 6 bases, with 16 bases between the two germline ends. The germline CDR1 and CDR2 sequences are WSHSY and SAAADI. The CDR3 loop is CASSTSRTGSEAFF. In DNA, the CDR3 is TGCGCCAGCAGTACCTCCCGGACCGGGTCTGAAGCTTTCTTT.

This chain uses TRBV7-2 with TRBJ1-2, with D unclear. CDR1 and CDR2 from the germline V gene are SGHTA and FQGNSA. Trimming removed 0 bases from V and 2 bases from J, with 4 bases in between. The CDR3 totals 13 residues. CDR3 in amino acids: CASSLAKNYGYTF. For the CDR3, the DNA is TGTGCCAGCAGCTTAGCGAAGAACTATGGCTACACCTTC.

DNA of the CDR3: TGTGCCAGCAGCCCTTGGGGGGGGGCCTACAATGAGCAGTTCTTC. Translating gives CASSPWGGAYNEQFF. The chain recombines TRBV3-1 with TRBJ2-1; 7 bases fit TRBD2. Per the germline V gene, CDR1 is LGHDT and CDR2 is YNNKEL (reference sequence). CDR3 size: 15 residues. The V gene end was trimmed by 4 bases and the J gene end by 2 bases; junction bases not matched to a gene: 5.

In its sample, this clonotype was seen a few times. The gene calls are TRBV12-3 or TRBV12-4 and TRBJ1-2; D remains ambiguous. CDR3 length: 13 residues. V lost 7 bases, J lost 8 bases, and 17 bases lay in between. The DNA for the CDR3 is TGTGCCAGCACTCTGTTGGGGAAGGAAGGCTACACCTTC. Encoded protein: CASTLLGKEGYTF.

This clonotype came up a few times. The chain has TRBV5-1 and TRBJ2-1, with D possibly matching TRBD1 (5 bases). Trimming stripped 0 bases from V and 6 bases from J, with 13 bases between. CDR1 SGHRS and CDR2 YFSETQ come from the germline V gene. The CDR3 runs 15 residues. This CDR3 reads CASSLEGQGFNEQFF. The CDR3 DNA follows: TGCGCCAGCAGCTTGGAGGGTCAGGGATTCAATGAGCAGTTCTTC.

This clonotype was recorded only once. This sequence joins TRBV14 and TRBJ1-1; possible D gene TRBD1, 6 bases. Germline CDR1 and CDR2: SGHDN and FVKESK. The V end lost 3 bases, the J end lost 7 bases, and 12 bases lay between the germline ends. The CDR3 is made up of 13 amino acids. The CDR3 protein is CASSHVGGGEAFF. The CDR3 DNA follows: TGTGCCAGCAGCCACGTAGGGGGGGGTGAAGCTTTCTTT.

This clonotype has only a few counts. The chain recombines TRBV3-1 with TRBJ2-2; TRBD2 aligns across 8 bases. Germline assignment: CDR1 LGHDT and CDR2 YNNKEL (reference sequence). This CDR3 spans 16 amino acids. J gave up 5 bases and V 4 bases, and 9 bases lay outside the gene matches. CDR3 region: CASSLSGTRGTGELFF. As DNA, the CDR3 is TGTGCCAGCAGCCTTTCCGGGACTAGGGGGACCGGGGAGCTGTTTTTT.

This chain joins TRBV29-1 and TRBJ2-5; no clear D gene. Germline V lookup: CDR1 SQVTM, CDR2 ANQGSEA. Trimming left V 6 bases short and J 4 bases short, with 18 bases between. There are 14 residues in the CDR3. In nucleotides, the CDR3 is TGCAGCGTGGGTATTTCGTTCCTGGGAGAGACCCAGTACTTC. It yields the protein CSVGISFLGETQYF.

Only a few counts were recorded for this clonotype. The chain joins TRBV9 to TRBJ2-3; D is unresolved. The CDR3 has 13 residues. V was clipped by 0 bases and J by 6 bases, with 8 bases between them. Per germline, CDR1 SGDLS and CDR2 YYNGEE. The CDR3 bases are TGTGCCAGCAGCGTAGGCCTTCCGGATACGCAGTATTTT. This gives the protein CASSVGLPDTQYF. The full variable domain, rest sourced from reference TRBV9 and TRBJ2-3, is DSGVTQTPKHLITATGQRVTLRCSPRSGDLSVYWYQQSLDQGLQFLIQYYNGEERAKGNILERFSAQQFPDLHSELNLSSLELGDSALYFCASSVGLPDTQYFGPGTRLTVL.

The V and J genes are TRBV28 and TRBJ2-7; possibly TRBD2 for D (5 bases). From germline, CDR1 is MDHEN and CDR2 SYDVKM. The CDR3 spans 13 residues. The V and J ends lost 6 bases and 5 bases respectively, with 14 bases between them. In DNA form, the CDR3 reads TGTGCCAGCAGCCACCCTAGCAGCCACGAGCAGTACTTC. This encodes CASSHPSSHEQYF.

The chain links TRBV7-9 to TRBJ2-1, with D maybe TRBD2 (5 bases). Trimming pared 4 bases from V and 3 bases from J, leaving 13 bases between. CDR1 is SEHNR and CDR2 is FQNEAQ in the germline V gene (reference sequence). The CDR3 spans 15 residues. For the CDR3, the DNA is TGTGCCAGCAGCTCCGCGGGCCAGTTCTACAATGAGCAGTTCTTC. Encoded protein: CASSSAGQFYNEQFF.

V gene TRBV4-2 combines with J gene TRBJ1-1, with 7 bases that match TRBD1. CDR3 size: 14 residues. CDR1 and CDR2 (germline): LGHNA, YNFKEQ. V was clipped by 4 bases and J by 5 bases; unmatched bases: 7. The CDR3 region is CASSLSDRETEAFF. The CDR3 DNA sequence: TGTGCCAGCAGCCTGTCCGACAGGGAAACTGAAGCTTTCTTT.

The chain is built from TRBV12-3 or TRBV12-4 and TRBJ2-7, with a possible D match to TRBD1 (5 bases). V lost 5 bases and J lost 2, with 16 bases in between. This CDR3 is built from 15 residues. The DNA for the CDR3 is TGTGCCAGCAGTGTTAACAGGTCGCCCCCCTACGAGCAGTACTTC. This sequence encodes CASSVNRSPPYEQYF.

V and J are TRBV7-2 and TRBJ2-1; D is unclear. Trimming shortened V by 2 bases and J by 3 bases, and 8 bases separated the two germline ends. Germline V CDR1 and CDR2: SGHTA, FQGNSA. The CDR3 loop spans 14 amino acids. The CDR3 loop reads CASSLSVFYNEQFF. In DNA form, the CDR3 reads TGTGCCAGCAGCTTAAGTGTTTTCTACAATGAGCAGTTCTTC.

This clonotype was detected only a few times. V and J are TRBV20-1 and TRBJ2-1, with unresolved D. The CDR3 is made up of 15 amino acids. Germline V gene lookup returns CDR1 DFQATT and CDR2 SNEGSKA (reference sequence). Trimming left V 0 bases short and J 4 bases short, with 13 bases between. CDR3 nucleotide sequence: TGCAGTGCTAGAGATGATCCCCGCTTTTACAATGAGCAGTTCTTC. Protein: CSARDDPRFYNEQFF.

This clonotype was detected ten times or more. This chain links TRBV28 with TRBJ1-1; tentative D call: TRBD1 (6 bases). V lost 3 bases to trimming and J lost 11 bases, with 16 bases between them. This CDR3 has 13 amino acids. CDR1 MDHEN and CDR2 SYDVKM come from the germline V gene. The DNA for the CDR3 is TGTGCCAGCAGTTTTTCAGGGGTGGGGGAGGCTTTCTTT. Protein product: CASSFSGVGEAFF.

This clonotype was seen more than once but under ten times. The V and J genes are TRBV7-2 and TRBJ1-6, with 7 bases lining up with TRBD1. This CDR3 comprises 15 residues. Trimming at V came to 6 bases and at J to 2 bases, leaving 4 bases not matched to a gene. Germline assignment: CDR1 SGHTA and CDR2 FQGNSA. The CDR3 DNA reads TGTGCCAGCAGTTACGACAGGGCCTATAATTCACCCCTCCACTTT. This sequence encodes CASSYDRAYNSPLHF.

V and J are TRBV5-6 and TRBJ2-7; 9 bases are a match to TRBD2. The CDR3 contains 16 residues. CDR1 and CDR2 (germline): SGHDT, YYEEEE. Trimming cost V 1 base and J 2 bases; bases outside gene matches: 7. This CDR3 is CASSLRSGSLPYEQYF. CDR3 nucleotide sequence: TGTGCCAGCAGCTTGCGTAGCGGGAGTCTCCCCTACGAGCAGTACTTC.

This clonotype was picked up many times. J is TRBJ2-1 and V is TRBV7-2; 7 nucleotides agree with TRBD2. The trim removed 5 bases at V and 8 bases at J, leaving 12 bases unmatched. The CDR3 loop spans 15 amino acids. Germline CDR1 is SGHTA and CDR2 is FQGNSA. CDR3 loop: CASSPVAGVGYEQFF. The CDR3 coding sequence is TGTGCCAGCAGCCCGGTGGCGGGAGTGGGATATGAGCAGTTCTTC.

There are a few counts of this clonotype. This chain uses TRBV12-3 or TRBV12-4 with TRBJ1-1; D not resolved. The CDR3 spans 13 residues. The ends were cut back, 7 bases at V and 1 base at J, with 10 bases in the middle. The CDR3 region has the DNA TGTGCCAGCATCATCCGGGGGAACACTGAAGCTTTCTTT. It translates to CASIIRGNTEAFF.

This clonotype was counted many times. This chain uses TRBV10-3 with TRBJ2-2; D is perhaps TRBD2 (6 bases). Germline V gene data show CDR1 as ENHRY and CDR2 as SYGVKD. Trimming removed 0 bases from V and 0 bases from J, with 8 bases in between. This CDR3 has 16 residues. DNA for the CDR3: TGTGCCATCAGTGAGTCAACTAGCTCGAACACCGGGGAGCTGTTTTTT. It codes for CAISESTSSNTGELFF.

The chain links TRBV20-1 to TRBJ2-3; the match to TRBD2 covers 13 bases. The CDR3 has 16 amino acids. The ends lost 3 bases at V and 7 bases at J; junction bases unmatched: 10. Germline lookup yields CDR1 DFQATT and CDR2 SNEGSKA (reference sequence). The CDR3 region has the DNA TGCAGTGCTAGGTGGGGACTAGCGGGATCATTAAATACGCAGTATTTT. Protein sequence: CSARWGLAGSLNTQYF.